Listed below are T cell receptor beta chains from one sample, sequenced in a study of T-cell memory formation after mild COVID-19. TCRdb redid the calling of the 5' RACE reads with MiXCR, one entry per CDR3 protein. The sample holds some 120,000 distinct CDR3 sequences, approximately 15% seen once. Input material: PBMCs or a T cell subset sorted from them (not recorded which). These TCRs come from a man aged 18 to 30 who had mild COVID-19 (a few samples of this study predate the infection). Cell type and time point are not known. The CDR3 runs from the conserved cysteine through the conserved F or W. The D gene is left open where the match is weak. The listing skips clone size in some rows; elsewhere it reads once, few, many or a size class.

NA few TRBJ1-5 TRBV7-8 TGTGCCAGCAGCTTATCGGGGGGAGGGTGGAAGCCCCAGCATTTT CASSLSGGGWKPQHF
TRBD1 NA TRBJ2-6 TRBV5-1 TGCGCCAGCAGCTTGGATGGGACAGGGTTCTCTGGGGCCAACGTCCTGACTTTC CASSLDGTGFSGANVLTF
NA NA TRBJ2-5 TRBV7-8 TGTGCCAGCAGCACGAACCGGGACCCATATGGAGAGACCCAGTACTTC CASSTNRDPYGETQYF
TRBD2 NA TRBJ2-7 TRBV5-1 TGCGCCAGCAGCTCATCGCCAGGCGGGAGAAGTACGGCCTACGAGCAGTACTTC CASSSSPGGRSTAYEQYF
TRBD2 NA TRBJ2-3 TRBV5-1 TGCGCCAGCAGCTTTAGCGGGCCCTTCACAGATACGCAGTATTTT CASSFSGPFTDTQYF
NA few TRBJ1-5 TRBV12-3/TRBV12-4 TGTGCCAGCAGTCCCTTGATAAATAGCAATCAGCCCCAGCATTTT CASSPLINSNQPQHF
NA few TRBJ2-1 TRBV5-1 TGCGCCAGCAGCCCTCGTGGGGGTGGTGAGCAGTTCTTC CASSPRGGGEQFF
NA NA TRBJ2-3 TRBV5-6 TGTGCCAGCAGCTTTCAGGGGATGGGCACAGATACGCAGTATTTT CASSFQGMGTDTQYF
NA NA TRBJ1-1 TRBV20-1 TGCAGGGCCGACAGGATCCCTGAAGCTTTCTTT CRADRIPEAFF
NA few TRBJ2-2 TRBV6-2/TRBV6-3 TGTGCCAGCAGAGAGCCCGGGACGGACACCGGGGAGCTGTTTTTT CASREPGTDTGELFF
TRBD2 few TRBJ2-2 TRBV4-3 TGCGCCAGCAGCCGCACTAGCGGGGGGAACACCGGGGAGCTGTTTTTT CASSRTSGGNTGELFF
NA many TRBJ2-3 TRBV7-9 TGTGCCAGCAGCATACAGTCACGCACAGATACGCAGTATTTT CASSIQSRTDTQYF
TRBD1 few TRBJ1-6 TRBV5-1 TGCGCCAGCAGCTTACAGGGGGAAAATCATTCACCCCTCCACTTT CASSLQGENHSPLHF
NA few TRBJ1-5 TRBV21-1 TGTGCCAGCAGCAAAGATGGGGGGTGGGCATTATTGGATCAGCCCCAGCATTTT CASSKDGGWALLDQPQHF
NA NA TRBJ2-5 TRBV7-2 TGTGCCAGCAGCTTGGACCAGCTGCGAGGGACCCAGTACTTC CASSLDQLRGTQYF
TRBD2 NA TRBJ2-7 TRBV9 TGTGCCAGCAGCGCAGAGACGGGACTAGCGGGGGCCCCCTACGAGCAGTACTTC CASSAETGLAGAPYEQYF
NA NA TRBJ1-1 TRBV12-3/TRBV12-4 TGTGCCAGCAGTTTTCTTAAAATGAACACTGAAGCTTTCTTT CASSFLKMNTEAFF
NA few TRBJ2-1 TRBV5-1 TGCGCCAGCAGCTTCCCCGGAGGAAGCTCCTACAATGAGCAGTTCTTC CASSFPGGSSYNEQFF
NA once TRBJ2-5 TRBV7-9 TGTGCCAGCAGCTACACTGGGGGGTTTGGAGAGACCCAGTACTTC CASSYTGGFGETQYF
TRBD2 NA TRBJ2-7 TRBV12-3/TRBV12-4 TGTGCCAGCAGTTTAGCGCCAATTTCCGGGGGGGGCCGGTGGGAGCAGTACTTC CASSLAPISGGGRWEQYF
NA few TRBJ1-5 TRBV6-4 TGTGCCAGCAGTGCTTCCCGTCCGGGGGTCCATAGCAATCAGCCCCAGCATTTT CASSASRPGVHSNQPQHF
NA NA TRBJ2-2 TRBV6-5 TGTGCCAGCAGTCACGGCCGCCTGGGCGCGAACACCGGGGAGCTGTTTTTT CASSHGRLGANTGELFF
NA NA TRBJ1-2 TRBV4-1 TGCGCCAGCAGCCAAGGGGAACTAAACCCAGCTGGCTACACCTTC CASSQGELNPAGYTF
NA NA TRBJ2-5 TRBV4-1 TGCGCCAGCAGCCAAGAGGACAGTCAAGAGACCCAGTACTTC CASSQEDSQETQYF
NA NA TRBJ2-1 TRBV7-9 TGTGCCAGCAGACCAAACGCGGTATGGGGCAACTCCTACAATGAGCAGTTCTTC CASRPNAVWGNSYNEQFF
NA NA TRBJ2-2 TRBV7-2 TGTGCCAGCAGCCGAGGAGGGGCGAACACCGGGGAGCTGTTTTTT CASSRGGANTGELFF
NA NA TRBJ2-5 TRBV6-2/TRBV6-3 TGTGCCAGCCTCCATCGGGGGTGGATCCAAGAGACCCAGTACTTC CASLHRGWIQETQYF
TRBD2 NA TRBJ2-2 TRBV5-8 TGTGCCAGCAGACGCGGGGGTGCCGGGGAGCTGTTTTTT CASRRGGAGELFF
TRBD1 medium-sized TRBJ2-5 TRBV5-4 TGTGCCAGCAGCTTACAGGGGGCCCAAGAGACCCAGTACTTC CASSLQGAQETQYF
NA NA TRBJ1-4 TRBV7-2 TGTGCCAGCAGCTTAGCCCTAGGTGGTCCCGAAAAACTGTTTTTT CASSLALGGPEKLFF
NA NA TRBJ2-1 TRBV14 TGTGCCAGCTCAAATCGGGACGAATACAATGAGCAGTTCTTC CASSNRDEYNEQFF
TRBD1 NA TRBJ1-2 TRBV25-1 TGTGCCAGCAAGGGCGACAGGGGTGATGGCTACACCTTC CASKGDRGDGYTF
NA NA TRBJ2-7 TRBV7-9 TGTGCCAGCAGCACCCACGCAGGGGAAGGGTCCTACGAGCAGTACTTC CASSTHAGEGSYEQYF
NA many TRBJ2-3 TRBV7-2 TGTGCCAGCAGCGCACGACAGTTTCCTGATACGCAGTATTTT CASSARQFPDTQYF
TRBD1 NA TRBJ1-2 TRBV7-2 TGTGCCAGCAGCCTCAGCCCGGACAGGGGGGGCTATGGCTACACCTTC CASSLSPDRGGYGYTF
NA few TRBJ2-1 TRBV9 TGTGCCAGCAGCGCAGCACAGGGGGAGGGGTCCTACAATGAGCAGTTCTTC CASSAAQGEGSYNEQFF
NA NA TRBJ1-1 TRBV12-3/TRBV12-4 TGTGCCAGCAGCCACCGGGGGGGCACTGAAGCTTTCTTT CASSHRGGTEAFF
NA few TRBJ2-7 TRBV6-5 TGTGCCAGCAGCCGGGACTTTTACGAGCAGTACTTC CASSRDFYEQYF